Given below is one T cell receptor beta chain in context. The antigen is not known. This specimen belongs to a study of shared clonotypes between healthy human individuals. Overall study: Donors, aged 18 to 49, were a couple of women and three men. Study outcomes and limitations: What limited the represented genetic and exposure-history diversity was the small number of donors. The study found roughly 5% of naive CD4 clonotypes shared across a few donors.

V lost 4 bases and J 0 bases, leaving 11 bases between the germline ends. The CDR3 contains 14 residues. The germline gives CDR1 SGDLS, CDR2 YYNGEE. CD45RO-negative, CCR7-selected cells formed the naive CD8 fraction, which excluded terminally differentiated effector memory CD45RA+ cells. Every immunoSEQ plate was one replicate of a subset's evenly spread DNA. Here immunoSEQ multiplex PCR was the method, and the copy in TCRdb shows in-frame clones only, minus some. Of about 2 million clones listed, 85% to 95% are singletons. This sequence was found in a man between 18 and 29 years old in good health. The chain couples TRBV9 to TRBJ2-7; D is unclear. Sequenced material: naive CD8+ T cells sorted from blood. In DNA, the CDR3 is TGTGCCAGCAGCCCCCGGTCCAGCTCCTACGAGCAGTACTTC. Protein sequence: CASSPRSSSYEQYF.